Presented here are 5 T cell receptor beta chains from one specimen sequenced in a study of blood T cell repertoires in COVID-19. Here immunoSEQ multiplex PCR was the method, and the copy in TCRdb shows in-frame clones only, minus some. The data contain 230,000 or so clones, 84% of them seen just once; the ten biggest clones take up around 2%. The specimen was peripheral blood. The receptors come from a man aged 40-49 years who had recovered from COVID-19.

V usage is TRBV2 and J usage is TRBJ1-5; 8 positions match TRBD1. The CDR3 has 13 amino acids. With V trimmed by 8 bases and J by 5 bases, 5 bases remained unmatched. CDR1 is SNHLY and CDR2 is FYNNEI in the germline V gene. The CDR3 nucleotides are TGTGCCAGCCACCAGGACAGGGATCAGCCCCAGCATTTT. Translation gives CASHQDRDQPQHF. Combining the CDR3 with reference TRBV2 and TRBJ1-5 gives the whole variable domain EPEVTQTPSHQVTQMGQEVILRCVPISNHLYFYWYRQILGQKVEFLVSFYNNEISEKSEIFDDQFSVERPDGSNFTLKIRSTKLEDSAMYFCASHQDRDQPQHFGDGTRLSIL.

The count of this clone is one. This chain joins TRBV27 and TRBJ2-5, with 7 bases aligning to TRBD1. V lost 5 bases and J lost 3; bases outside the gene matches: 12. There are 16 residues in the CDR3. Germline V gene data show CDR1 as MNHEY and CDR2 as SMNVEV (reference sequence). The CDR3 coding sequence is TGTGCCAGCAGTCCTACCCCCGGACAGGTTAAAGAGACCCAGTACTTC. Its protein is CASSPTPGQVKETQYF.

The chain has TRBV5-6 and TRBJ1-4; 7 positions match TRBD1. The J segment lost 7 bases and the V segment lost 4 bases, leaving 7 bases of the junction unmatched. The CDR3 covers 14 residues. The germline gives CDR1 SGHDT, CDR2 YYEEEE. CDR3 nucleotides: TGTGCCAGCAGCCGCCGACAGGGTGGTGAAAAACTGTTTTTT. Translating it yields CASSRRQGGEKLFF. The full variable domain, with the rest looked up from reference TRBV5-6 and TRBJ1-4, is DAGVTQSPTHLIKTRGQQVTLRCSPKSGHDTVSWYQQALGQGPQFIFQYYEEEERQRGNFPDRFSGHQFPNYSSELNVNALLLGDSALYLCASSRRQGGEKLFFGSGTQLSVL.

The chain joins TRBV5-1 to TRBJ2-5; possibly TRBD2 for D (5 bases). The CDR3 totals 14 residues. The V and J ends lost 3 bases and 5 bases respectively, with 14 bases between them. CDR1 and CDR2 from the germline V gene are SGHRS and YFSETQ. The chain's CDR3 is CASSYGLPGETQYF. CDR3 nucleotides: TGCGCCAGCAGCTACGGACTCCCCGGCGAGACCCAGTACTTC.

V gene TRBV30 combines with J gene TRBJ2-3; the D gene is possibly TRBD2 (5 bases). V was cut by 5 bases and J by 6 bases, with 18 bases left in between. Germline loops: CDR1 GTSNPN, CDR2 SVGIG (reference sequence). This CDR3 is built from 14 residues. The CDR3 loop is CAWGETTSGDTQYF. CDR3 DNA sequence: TGTGCCTGGGGGGAGACTACTTCGGGGGATACGCAGTATTTT.